The following is a TCR beta chain sequence with its context. The sample holds one count of this clone. It has no known antigen specificity. No base qualities exist here, and no much larger clone lies one base off it. Including the terminal cysteine and phenylalanine, the CDR3 comprises 15 residues. Just the 45-base CDR3 DNA is kept, in frame starting at base 1. CDR1 and CDR2, per the germline V gene, are SQVTM and ANQGSEA. V is clipped by 8 bases and J by 4 bases, and the sequence between their germline boundaries is 22 bases long. This record belongs to a study of blood T cell repertoires in COVID-19 (TCRdb year 2020). Context from the whole study: The collaborator samples originated in the United States, Italy and Spain and spanned the acute and convalescent phases of COVID-19. Deeply sampled blood TCRbeta repertoires from subjects exposed to, actively infected with, or recovered from COVID-19 were included in the dataset. The samples were drawn from two sources: the first 160 participants of the ongoing ImmuneRACE study, and 1,254 subjects contributed by 6 global collaborators. The material from the prospective study consisted of cDNA or gDNA derived from T cells, B-cell-depleted T cells, or PBMCs. HLA class I and class II types, where available, came from metadata supplied by the sample provider rather than from assay-based typing. The repertoires were released in a freely available public database intended as a resource for research on the immune response to SARS-CoV-2. A de-identified subject ID, COVID-19 status, age in years and sex were almost always included in the sample metadata.

Each collaborating institution followed its own protocols to collect whole blood in K2EDTA tubes. For TCRbeta analysis, collaborators shipped samples in one of three forms: frozen whole blood, isolated PBMCs, or DNA extracted from either of those sample types. The full study reports these points: The quantity of clinical and demographic metadata differed by source and by participant and was supplied without curation.

The immunoSEQ Assay, a bias-controlled multiplex PCR, was used to amplify TCRbeta CDR3 regions from genomic DNA. The paper's processing steps were these. Within the assay, amplification of reference gene primers was used to estimate how many nucleated cells each sample contained. To quantify the absolute abundance of each unique TCRbeta CDR3 rearrangement, sequence reads were collapsed and filtered. For each sample, productive Simpson clonality was calculated as the square root of Simpson's diversity index over productive rearrangements. TCRdb limited this immuneACCESS table to in-frame rearrangements with V and J called. A share of clones is missing; checked studies link under half to unresolved V genes, and the rest is unexplained. D and trimming come from the DNA, and the V and J calls and clone size come from that table. The sample has under 300,000 clones on record, 89% of them singletons. Roughly 2.1% of the sample goes to the ten largest clones.

This clonotype was obtained from a middle-aged man with acute or convalescent COVID-19. The sequencing input was peripheral blood. Recombination connected TRBV29-1 to TRBJ2-3, and perhaps TRBD1 as D gene, on 7 matching bases. This receptor carries the CDR3 CSSKVGQGGADTQYF. The nucleotide sequence reads as follows: TGCAGCTCGAAGGTTGGTCAGGGGGGCGCAGATACGCAGTATTTT.